The 18 T cell receptor beta chains presented below share a single source sample, sequenced in a study of molecular identifiers for immune sequencing clone quantification. Via MiXCR, TCRdb re-called the PCR reads, giving one row per CDR3 protein. The profile shows roughly 630,000 distinct CDR3 sequences, 25% of them singletons. Specimen: naive CD8+ T cells from blood, with Jurkat cell RNA spiked in. The subset: FACS-sorted CD8+CD4-CCR7+CD45RA+ naive T cells. The receptor set was obtained from a human donor in good health. Some libraries in this study had Jurkat cell RNA spiked in.

This rearrangement joins TRBV6-6 to TRBJ2-7; 7 bases match TRBD1. Unmatched junction bases numbered 9, after V lost 6 bases and J lost 4 bases. The CDR3 consists of 14 residues. Germline V lookup: CDR1 MNHNY, CDR2 SVGAGI (reference sequence). The CDR3 DNA is TGTGCCAGCAGCGACACAGGGGACCAATACGAGCAGTACTTC. It yields the protein CASSDTGDQYEQYF.

This chain connects TRBV27 to TRBJ2-7, with 11 nucleotides matching TRBD2. V gave up 1 base and J gave up 4 bases; unmatched junction bases: 3. CDR3 length: 15 residues. Per germline, CDR1 MNHEY and CDR2 SMNVEV (reference sequence). The CDR3 loop reads CASSLYTSGGYEQYF. CDR3 DNA sequence: TGTGCCAGCAGTTTATATACTAGCGGGGGATACGAGCAGTACTTC.

With regard to this clonotype: Just one base apart from a much larger clone, this may be a read error. V and J are TRBV3-1 and TRBJ2-7; D unresolved. Trimming removed 1 base from V and 1 base from J, with 8 bases in between. CDR1 is LGHDT and CDR2 is YNNKEL in the germline V gene (reference sequence). The CDR3 extends over 14 amino acids. The CDR3 loop reads CASSQACSSYEQYF. The CDR3 region has the DNA TGTGCCAGCAGCCAAGCGTGCAGTTCCTACGAGCAGTACTTC.

Points on this clonotype: A clone one base away is much larger, so this may be a read error. The rearrangement joins TRBV27 to TRBJ1-1, with 7 bases fitting TRBD1. This CDR3 is built from 14 residues. The germline gives CDR1 MNHEY, CDR2 SMNVEV (reference sequence). The CDR3 sequence: CASGVTGIGTEAVF. CDR3 sequence (DNA): TGTGCCAGCGGGGTGACAGGGATAGGGACTGAAGCTGTCTTT.

This clonotype was recorded at least ten times. CDR3 nucleotide sequence: TGTGCCAGCAGTGCGACAGGGGGCCCCTACGAGCAGTACTTC. Translation gives CASSATGGPYEQYF. The V gene is TRBV27, the J gene TRBJ2-7, with 10 bases fitting TRBD1. With 5 bases clipped from V and 2 bases from J, the junction kept 3 bases outside the gene matches. Germline values: CDR1 MNHEY, CDR2 SMNVEV (reference sequence). The CDR3 runs 14 residues.

A remark on this clonotype: This clone may be a read error of a much larger clone one base away. The rearrangement uses TRBV7-9 and TRBJ2-7; tentative D call: TRBD1 (5 bases). CDR1 is SEHNR, CDR2 FQNEAQ, per germline (reference sequence). The CDR3 is 13 amino acids. CDR3 in amino acids: CASQDSTSYERYF. CDR3 nucleotides: TGTGCCAGCCAAGACAGTACCTCCTACGAGCGGTACTTC.

For this clonotype: A read error may be the cause here, since a much bigger clone is one base away. The chain recombines TRBV7-9 with TRBJ2-3; 7 nucleotides line up with TRBD2. In germline, CDR1 is SEHNR, CDR2 FQNEAQ (reference sequence). With 4 bases clipped from V and 3 bases from J, the junction kept 10 bases outside the gene matches. This CDR3 has 16 amino acids. This chain's CDR3 is CASSSPRAGSTDTQYF. CDR3 DNA sequence: TGTGCCAGCAGCTCCCCTCGAGCGGGATCGACAGATACGCAGTATTTT.

This clonotype came up a few times. V usage is TRBV27 and J usage is TRBJ2-3; 7 bases fit TRBD2. Germline assignment: CDR1 MNHEY and CDR2 SMNVEV (reference sequence). The CDR3 spans 18 residues. The V and J ends lost 3 bases and 2 bases, in that order; junction bases with no gene match: 14. CDR3 residues: CASSLYGELAVFTDTQYF. In nucleotides, the CDR3 is TGTGCCAGCAGTTTGTACGGGGAGCTAGCGGTATTCACAGATACGCAGTATTTT.

On this clonotype: Its ends do not fully match the called genes, so a read error is possible. The chain has TRBV27 and TRBJ2-7; D possibly uses TRBD1 or TRBD2 (5 bases each). CDR1 and CDR2 (germline): MNHEY, SMNVEV (reference sequence). CDR3 length: 13 residues. This CDR3 is CASSPGTNYGQYF. The CDR3 DNA reads TGTGCCAGCAGTCCCGGGACGAATTACGGGCAGTACTTC.

This clonotype was seen many times. The rearrangement uses TRBV28 and TRBJ1-4; possible D gene TRBD1, 5 bases. V was shortened by 8 bases and J by 1 base, with 8 bases between the two germline ends. CDR1 MDHEN and CDR2 SYDVKM come from the germline V gene. CDR3 length: 13 amino acids. This chain's CDR3 is CASGDQTNEKLFF. CDR3 coding DNA: TGTGCCAGCGGGGACCAAACTAATGAAAAACTGTTTTTT.

As for this clonotype: A clone one base away is much larger, so this may be a read error. No conserved phenylalanine or tryptophan ends this CDR3, so it is likely a read error. This chain joins TRBV19 and TRBJ1-5; D perhaps matches TRBD1 (5 bases). The CDR3 has 14 amino acids. From germline, CDR1 is LNHDA and CDR2 SQIVND (reference sequence). With 10 bases removed from V and 7 bases from J, the gap between germline ends came to 20 bases. CDR3 sequence (DNA): TGTGCCACAGCTCCCACGACGGGGGTCCAGCCCCAGCATTAT. It yields the protein CATAPTTGVQPQHY.

V is TRBV6-6 and J is TRBJ1-4; D might be TRBD1 (5 bases). The germline V and J ends were trimmed by 4 bases and 0 bases, with 15 bases remaining between them. Germline lookup yields CDR1 MNHNY and CDR2 SVGAGI (reference sequence). This CDR3 comprises 17 residues. The CDR3 DNA reads TGTGCCAGCAGTTCGAGGGGAATAGGCCCAACTAATGAAAAACTGTTTTTT. This sequence encodes CASSSRGIGPTNEKLFF.

In this sample, this clonotype turned up a few times. V is TRBV6-6 and J is TRBJ2-5, with 9 bases fitting TRBD1. This CDR3 region has 17 residues. CDR1 MNHNY and CDR2 SVGAGI come from the germline V gene (reference sequence). V lost 5 bases to trimming and J lost 5 bases; unmatched junction nucleotides: 15. The CDR3 sequence: CASSHPPGTGSWETQYF. As DNA, the CDR3 is TGTGCCAGCAGTCACCCGCCCGGGACAGGGTCTTGGGAGACCCAGTACTTC.

The table lists this clonotype with a few counts. This chain joins TRBV20-1 and TRBJ1-1; a possible D gene is TRBD1 (5 bases). CDR1 is DFQATT, CDR2 SNEGSKA, per germline (reference sequence). Between the trimmed V and J ends, which lost 3 bases and 0 bases, there was a span of 11 bases. The CDR3 spans 14 residues. The chain's CDR3 is CSASGGGMNTEAFF. DNA for the CDR3: TGCAGTGCTAGTGGTGGGGGGATGAACACTGAAGCTTTCTTT.

This clonotype occurred many times. This chain joins TRBV4-2 and TRBJ2-7, with 7 bases that match TRBD2. The CDR3 spans 14 residues. CDR1 is LGHNA and CDR2 is YNFKEQ in the germline V gene. The J segment lost 3 bases and the V segment lost 0 bases, leaving 2 bases of the junction unmatched. The CDR3 is CASSQEPSGYEQYF. The CDR3 DNA reads TGTGCCAGCAGCCAAGAGCCTAGCGGCTACGAGCAGTACTTC.

Worth noting for this clonotype: A much larger clone differs from this one at a single base, so this may be a read error. V is TRBV5-1 and J is TRBJ1-1; perhaps TRBD1 as D (5 bases). Trimming stripped 4 bases from V and 8 bases from J, with 15 bases between. The CDR3 consists of 13 residues. Germline V gene data show CDR1 as SGHRS and CDR2 as YFSETQ. The CDR3 nucleotides read TGCGCCAGCAGCCTCACTGATCGACAGGAAGCTTTCTTT. It codes for CASSLTDRQEAFF.

This clonotype has more than one count but fewer than ten. The rearrangement uses TRBV3-2 and TRBJ2-3. TRBV3-2 is a recognized pseudogene. The CDR3 spans 16 residues. In nucleotides, the CDR3 is TGTGCCAGCAGCCAAGACCCTAGCGGTAGCACAGATACGCAGTATTTT. Translation: CASSQDPSGSTDTQYF.

This clonotype was detected a few times. This chain connects TRBV13 to TRBJ2-3, with TRBD2 matching 7 bases. V lost 3 bases to trimming and J lost 6 bases; unmatched junction nucleotides: 9. Germline V gene data show CDR1 as PRHDT and CDR2 as FYEKMQ (reference sequence). This CDR3 spans 15 amino acids. The CDR3 reads CASSLGGDVSDTQYF. In DNA, the CDR3 is TGTGCCAGCAGCTTGGGAGGGGACGTAAGCGATACGCAGTATTTT. Together with reference TRBV13 and TRBJ2-3, the CDR3 gives the full variable domain: AAGVIQSPRHLIKEKRETATLKCYPIPRHDTVYWYQQGPGQDPQFLISFYEKMQSDKGSIPDRFSAQQFSDYHSELNMSSLELGDSALYFCASSLGGDVSDTQYFGPGTRLTVL.